The present entry profiles one TCR beta chain with its context. Its antigen is still unknown. Indicated time point: healthy volunteer bleed at 6 weeks. It was from unfractionated whole blood that total RNA was extracted. The germline V gene has CDR1 MNHEY and CDR2 SMNVEV (reference sequence). This CDR3 contains 13 residues. V lost 0 bases and J 5 bases, leaving 7 bases between the germline ends. This specimen belongs to a study of human T cells and chemical hapten exposure. On the study more broadly: Small volume differences among pooled libraries mainly caused per-sample TCR yield variation.

Study processing details: Sequenced samples showed a median of approximately 96,000 TCRs each, with counts running from roughly 23,000 to 700,000. TCRdb independently ran MiXCR on the RACE reads; one entry per CDR3 protein. The V and J calls follow TCRdb's processing rather than the paper's. The sample lists fewer than 85,000 distinct CDR3 sequences, roughly 8.6% occurring once. The study's findings and limits: TCRs at a frequency above 1 in 1000 stayed unchanged with DPC sensitization.

This chain joins TRBV27 and TRBJ1-1; D remains ambiguous. The specimen was whole blood. The TCR comes from a male donor in good health. Some clones in this sample may be carry-over from other donors' samples. In nucleotides, the CDR3 is TGTGCCAGCAGTTTATCGTTGGTTACTGAAGCTTTCTTT. Residues: CASSLSLVTEAFF.